Listed here is a single T cell receptor beta chain. Original processing methods: Amplification of reference gene primers was used by the study to estimate nucleated cell counts. The repertoire was sequenced with immunoSEQ multiplex PCR; TCRdb's copy has only in-frame clones and lacks some. V, J and clone size reflect that table, while D and trimming were determined from the DNA. Among around 230,000 clones listed, 65% to 90% were seen once. This sample is part of a study of blood T cell repertoires in COVID-19. Across the study: Researchers got acute and convalescent COVID-19 samples from the United States, Italy and Spain. The cDNA or gDNA used as material had been derived from T cells, B-cell-depleted T cells, or PBMCs.

The V gene's germline CDR1 is WSHSY and CDR2 SAAADI. V shed 7 bases and J shed 4 bases, with 10 bases lying between them. The CDR3 contains 13 residues. J is TRBJ2-2 and V is TRBV10-2; TRBD2 might be the D (6 bases). The receptor's source is a man aged 50-60 years with COVID-19, enrolled during active disease. What was sequenced was peripheral blood. The CDR3 loop is CASKRVLTGELFF. CDR3 in DNA: TGCGCCAGCAAGCGGGTCCTCACCGGGGAGCTGTTTTTT.